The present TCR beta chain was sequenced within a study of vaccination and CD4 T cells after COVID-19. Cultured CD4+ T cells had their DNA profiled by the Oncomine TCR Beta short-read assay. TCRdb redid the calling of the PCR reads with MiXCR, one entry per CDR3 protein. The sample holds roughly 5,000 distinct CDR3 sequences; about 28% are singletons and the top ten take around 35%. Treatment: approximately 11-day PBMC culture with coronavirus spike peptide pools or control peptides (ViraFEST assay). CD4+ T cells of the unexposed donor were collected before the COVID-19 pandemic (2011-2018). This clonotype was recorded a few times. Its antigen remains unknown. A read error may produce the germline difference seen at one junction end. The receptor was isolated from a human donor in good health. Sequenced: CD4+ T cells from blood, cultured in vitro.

The CDR3 protein is CASSLVGRSIQPQHF. The DNA of the CDR3 is TGTGCCAGCAGCTTGGTAGGCCGCAGCATTCAGCCCCAGCATTTT. This chain joins TRBV5-5 and TRBJ1-5; no firm D call. CDR1 is SGHKS, CDR2 YYEKEE, per germline (reference sequence). This CDR3 has 15 amino acids.